Listed below are T cell receptor beta chains from one sample, sequenced in a study of cytomegalovirus exposure and HLA in healthy donors. Profiling relied on immunoSEQ multiplex PCR, and the TCRdb table lists in-frame clones only, not all of them. The table includes fewer than 150,000 clones, 70% to 90% detected once. The sample was PBMCs. The receptors were sampled from a man between 18 and 35 years old in good health and CMV-seropositive. CDR3s leave out the opening cysteine and the closing phenylalanine or tryptophan. Each record gives: V gene, CDR3 length, J gene, CDR3 protein.

TRBV18,16,TRBJ1-6,ASSAYVTTGGTNSPLH
TRBV2,13,TRBJ1-5,ASSYWTGGNQPQH
TRBV7-9,13,TRBJ2-2,ASSFRRGLTGELF
TRBV28,10,TRBJ1-1,ASRPGSAEAF
TRBV5-1,13,TRBJ1-4,ASSLGTGYGEKLF
TRBV5-4,13,TRBJ2-1,ASSNLAGGFNEQF
TRBV7-6,13,TRBJ2-3,ASSLGAGGPDTQY
TRBV19,11,TRBJ1-5,ARNGDSNQPQH
TRBV14,14,TRBJ1-4,ASSPWARRSDEKLF
TRBV4-2,16,TRBJ2-1,ASSQDTYKGLAGSEQF
TRBV7-8,11,TRBJ1-2,ASSLGSHLGYT
TRBV19,11,TRBJ2-7,ASSLVRGSEQY
TRBV2,18,TRBJ2-3,ASRNTALLPDGGNTDTQY
TRBV28,12,TRBJ1-5,ASSSGQGVQPQH
TRBV7-2,12,TRBJ1-6,ASSLETINSPLH
TRBV9,11,TRBJ2-3,ASSVTGRDTQY
TRBV10-3,14,TRBJ2-5,AISESGGGALETQY
TRBV7-9,10,TRBJ1-1,ANTGLNTEAF
TRBV7-6,12,TRBJ2-5,ASSTKTRDETQY
TRBV11-2,11,TRBJ1-1,ASSPRGFTEAF
TRBV10-1,14,TRBJ1-1,ASSQNPGLHAVKAF
TRBV7-9,16,TRBJ2-3,ASSSLRTSGGAGDTQY
TRBV28,13,TRBJ2-7,ASSPPPGQGSGQY
TRBV27,14,TRBJ2-7,ASSLFYVGGPYEQY
TRBV7-9,12,TRBJ1-4,ASSSRGSNEKLF
TRBV6-1,12,TRBJ1-4,ASSRARGAEKLF
TRBV5-6,12,TRBJ2-7,ASSLFGSAYEQY
TRBV6-5,12,TRBJ2-7,ASSYSQGVYEQY
TRBV28,12,TRBJ2-2,ASRLSSNTGELF
TRBV27,12,TRBJ1-5,ASSRGSGNQPQH
TRBV27,12,TRBJ1-5,ASSLGGSNQPQH
TRBV7-2,13,TRBJ2-7,ASSLKGTGIHEQY
TRBV6-1,13,TRBJ2-7,ASSEDPNSGYEQY
TRBV27,11,TRBJ1-1,ASSFNSNTEAF
TRBV21-1,15,TRBJ2-6,ASSDRLRRSGANVLT
TRBV18,13,TRBJ1-4,ASSPTGGVNEKLF
TRBV19,11,TRBJ1-6,ASSFGYNSPLH